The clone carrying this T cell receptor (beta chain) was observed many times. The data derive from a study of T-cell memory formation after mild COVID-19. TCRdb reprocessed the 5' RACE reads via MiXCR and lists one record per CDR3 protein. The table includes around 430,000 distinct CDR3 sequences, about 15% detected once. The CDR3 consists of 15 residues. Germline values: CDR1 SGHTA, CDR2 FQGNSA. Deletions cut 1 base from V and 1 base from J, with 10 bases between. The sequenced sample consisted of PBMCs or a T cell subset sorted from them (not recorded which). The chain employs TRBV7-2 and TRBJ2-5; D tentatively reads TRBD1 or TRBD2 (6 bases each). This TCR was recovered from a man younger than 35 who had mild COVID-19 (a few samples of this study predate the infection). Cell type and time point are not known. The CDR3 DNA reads TGTGCCAGCAGCTTAGGTGGGGGGCCCCAAGAGACCCAGTACTTC. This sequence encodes CASSLGGGPQETQYF.